This T cell receptor (beta chain) was identified in a study of OX40 agonist ivuxolimab in advanced cancers. V gave up 7 bases and J gave up 6 bases; unmatched junction bases: 17. CDR1 SEHNR and CDR2 FQNEAQ come from the germline V gene (reference sequence). This CDR3 has 17 residues. A note on this clone: Its antigen remains unknown.

Broader study findings: Near-lowest levels of clonal expansion characterized partial responders at 0.1-3.0 mg/kg.

Profiled with immunoSEQ multiplex PCR; TCRdb holds only in-frame clones, not every one. The sample holds tens of thousands of clones, 75% to 80% seen once. The material sequenced was CD4+ or CD8+ T cells sorted from blood, taken in a trial of the OX40 agonist ivuxolimab. The clonotype originates from an adult with an advanced solid tumor such as melanoma, head and neck, liver or kidney cancer. This chain uses TRBV7-9 with TRBJ2-1; TRBD2 matches at 8 bases. The CDR3 loop reads CASTAVGAGGRGNEQFF. The DNA of the CDR3 is TGTGCCAGCACCGCAGTCGGGGCGGGAGGACGAGGCAATGAGCAGTTCTTC.